What follows are 10 T cell receptor beta chains derived from one specimen sequenced in a study of T-cell memory formation after mild COVID-19. TCRdb itself ran the 5' RACE reads through MiXCR, one entry per CDR3 protein. Among about 470,000 distinct CDR3 sequences listed, more than 20% were seen once. The source material was PBMCs or a T cell subset sorted from them (not recorded which). The receptors stem from an adult woman who had mild COVID-19 (a few samples of this study predate the infection). Cell type and time point are not known.

This clonotype is a singleton in its sample. The chain combines TRBV6-5 with TRBJ1-2; D is perhaps TRBD1 (5 bases). Germline V lookup: CDR1 MNHEY, CDR2 SVGAGI. CDR3 length equals 13 residues. Deletions cut 6 bases from V and 7 bases from J, with 15 bases between. The CDR3 coding sequence is TGTGCCAGCAGGCTTCGACAGAACGGTGGCTACACCTTC. This encodes CASRLRQNGGYTF.

In nucleotides, the CDR3 is TGTGCCAGCAGCTTGGCGATAGGGGGAAACTCTGGGGCCAACGTCCTGACTTTC. This translates into CASSLAIGGNSGANVLTF. V is TRBV5-5 and J is TRBJ2-6; possible D gene TRBD1, 6 bases. Germline assignment: CDR1 SGHKS and CDR2 YYEKEE (reference sequence). Trimming shortened V by 0 bases and J by 0 bases, and 13 bases separated the two germline ends. This CDR3 spans 18 amino acids.

The count of this clonotype is one. The chain has TRBV3-1 and TRBJ1-6; possible D gene TRBD1, 5 bases. CDR1 and CDR2 from the germline V gene are LGHDT and YNNKEL (reference sequence). The CDR3 has 15 residues. Trimming removed 0 bases from V and 10 bases from J, with 13 bases in between. The CDR3 DNA reads TGTGCCAGCAGCCAAGAACCAGGGTGGAACTCACCCCTCCACTTT. Protein product: CASSQEPGWNSPLHF.

The chain is built from TRBV18 and TRBJ2-7; TRBD2 matches 7 bases. Losses at the gene ends were 6 bases for V and 2 bases for J; bases not matched to a gene: 7. The CDR3 length is 14 residues. The germline V gene has CDR1 KGHSH and CDR2 LQKENI. The CDR3 reads CASSRGGSAYEQYF. The CDR3 nucleotides are TGTGCCAGCTCCCGGGGCGGGAGCGCCTACGAGCAGTACTTC.

This clonotype was seen a few times. A read error may produce the germline difference seen at one junction end. The V gene is TRBV12-3 or TRBV12-4, the J gene TRBJ1-1, with D perhaps matching TRBD1 (5 bases). The CDR3 length is 14 residues. The CDR3 loop is CASSTSGTRTEAFF. CDR3 DNA sequence: TGTGCGAGCAGTACCTCAGGGACCCGCACTGAAGCTTTCTTT.

The rearrangement uses TRBV5-5 and TRBJ2-1; no firm D call. V gave up 6 bases and J gave up 9 bases, with 13 bases separating them. Germline V lookup: CDR1 SGHKS, CDR2 YYEKEE (reference sequence). The CDR3 is 12 residues long. DNA for the CDR3: TGTGCCAGCACCCCCCCATCAATTGAGCAGTTCTTC. Its protein is CASTPPSIEQFF.

The genes are TRBV20-1 and TRBJ1-2, with 7 bases identical to TRBD1. CDR1 is DFQATT, CDR2 SNEGSKA, per germline (reference sequence). V was pared by 5 bases and J by 6 bases, with 9 bases of the junction left unmatched. This CDR3 is built from 13 residues. The CDR3, as DNA: TGCAGTGCTCTTCAGGGGGATGGGCATGGCTACACCTTC. Translation: CSALQGDGHGYTF.

The rearrangement uses TRBV12-3 or TRBV12-4 and TRBJ2-3, with 13 positions matching TRBD2. V trimming: 7 bases; J trimming: 2 bases; junction bases outside the gene matches: 9. The CDR3 runs 17 residues. CDR3 loop: CASTSGLAGDLTDTQYF. The DNA of the CDR3 is TGTGCCAGCACCAGTGGACTAGCGGGAGACCTCACAGATACGCAGTATTTT.

The V call is TRBV6-2 or TRBV6-3, the J call TRBJ2-7; 9 bases line up with TRBD2. The length of the CDR3 is 13 residues. V lost 5 bases to trimming and J lost 4 bases; unmatched junction nucleotides: 3. Per the germline V gene, CDR1 is MNHEY and CDR2 is SVGEGT. The CDR3 here is CASSRSGGYEQYF. The CDR3 nucleotides are TGTGCCAGCAGTCGAAGCGGGGGGTACGAGCAGTACTTC.

The CDR3 region is CASSPPGQATYNEQFF. CDR3 sequence (DNA): TGCGCCAGCAGCCCCCCAGGACAGGCAACCTACAATGAGCAGTTCTTC. The chain joins TRBV5-1 to TRBJ2-1; 7 bases match TRBD1. Germline V gene data show CDR1 as SGHRS and CDR2 as YFSETQ. The CDR3 length is 16 residues. V shed 4 bases and J 2 bases; nucleotides not matched to a gene: 9.